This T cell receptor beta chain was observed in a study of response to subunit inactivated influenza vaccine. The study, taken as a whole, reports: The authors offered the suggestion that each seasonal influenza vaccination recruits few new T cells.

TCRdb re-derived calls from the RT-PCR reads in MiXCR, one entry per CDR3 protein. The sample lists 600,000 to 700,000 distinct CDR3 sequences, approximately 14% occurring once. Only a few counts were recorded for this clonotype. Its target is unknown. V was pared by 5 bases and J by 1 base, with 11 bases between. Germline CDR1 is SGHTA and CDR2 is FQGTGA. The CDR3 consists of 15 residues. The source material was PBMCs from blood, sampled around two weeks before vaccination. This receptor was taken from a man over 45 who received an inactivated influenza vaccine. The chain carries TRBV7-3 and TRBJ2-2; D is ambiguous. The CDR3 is CASSPQRVNTGELFF. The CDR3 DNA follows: TGTGCCAGCAGCCCCCAGCGAGTGAACACCGGGGAGCTGTTTTTT.